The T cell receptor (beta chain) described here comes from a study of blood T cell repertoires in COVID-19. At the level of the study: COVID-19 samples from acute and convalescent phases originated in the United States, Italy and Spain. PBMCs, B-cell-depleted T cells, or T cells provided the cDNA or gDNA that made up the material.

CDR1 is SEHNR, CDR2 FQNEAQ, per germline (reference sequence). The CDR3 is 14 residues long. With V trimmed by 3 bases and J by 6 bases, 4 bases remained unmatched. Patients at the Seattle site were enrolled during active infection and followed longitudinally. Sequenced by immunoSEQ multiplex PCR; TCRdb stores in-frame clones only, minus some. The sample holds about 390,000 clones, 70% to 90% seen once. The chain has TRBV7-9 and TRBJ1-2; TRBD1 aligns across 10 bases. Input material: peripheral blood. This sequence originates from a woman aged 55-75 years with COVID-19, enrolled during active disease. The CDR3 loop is CASSFRDRGHGYTF. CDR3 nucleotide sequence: TGTGCCAGCAGCTTCCGGGACAGGGGACATGGCTACACCTTC. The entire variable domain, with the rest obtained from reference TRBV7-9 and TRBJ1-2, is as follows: DTGVSQNPRHKITKRGQNVTFRCDPISEHNRLYWYRQTLGQGPEFLTYFQNEAQLEKSRLLSDRFSAERPKGSFSTLEIQRTEQGDSAMYLCASSFRDRGHGYTFGSGTRLTVV.